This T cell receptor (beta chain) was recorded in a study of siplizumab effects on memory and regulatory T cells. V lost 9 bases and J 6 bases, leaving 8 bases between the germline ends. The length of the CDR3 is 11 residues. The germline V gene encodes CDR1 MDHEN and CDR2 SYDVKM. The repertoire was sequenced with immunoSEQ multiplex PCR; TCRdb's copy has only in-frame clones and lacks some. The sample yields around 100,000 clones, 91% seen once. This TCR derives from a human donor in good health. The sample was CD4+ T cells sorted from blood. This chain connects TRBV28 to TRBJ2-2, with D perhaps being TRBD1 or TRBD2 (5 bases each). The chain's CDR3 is CASGTPGELFF. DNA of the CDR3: TGTGCCAGTGGGACGCCCGGGGAGCTGTTTTTT. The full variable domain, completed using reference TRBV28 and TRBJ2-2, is DVKVTQSSRYLVKRTGEKVFLECVQDMDHENMFWYRQDPGLGLRLIYFSYDVKMKEKGDIPEGYSVSREKKERFSLILESASTNQTSMYLCASGTPGELFFGEGSRLTVL.